The subject of this entry is one T cell receptor (beta chain). What it binds is not known. Germline V gene data show CDR1 as LGHNA and CDR2 as YNFKEQ. The CDR3 has 14 residues. V lost 0 bases, J lost 7 bases, and 2 bases stayed unmatched. The sample is drawn from a study of T-cell memory formation after mild COVID-19. Notes on the study in general: Clones shrinking from day 15 to 85 showed even CD4/CD8 mixes; later expanders tilted CD4+.

One entry per CDR3 protein, called by TCRdb with MiXCR from the 5' RACE reads. The data contain 450,000 or so distinct CDR3 sequences, 20% of them singletons. Material: PBMCs or a T cell subset sorted from them (not recorded which). The chain links TRBV4-2 to TRBJ2-1; 8 bases agree with TRBD1. The receptor was isolated from an adult woman who had mild COVID-19 (a few samples of this study predate the infection). Cell type and time point are not known. CDR3 in amino acids: CASSQDQGANEQFF. The CDR3 DNA follows: TGTGCCAGCAGCCAAGATCAGGGGGCAAATGAGCAGTTCTTC.